A selection of T cell receptor beta chains follows, all from one sample in a study of control samples from healthy donors and cancer patients. Profiled with immunoSEQ multiplex PCR; TCRdb holds only in-frame clones, not every one. Counted here are some 66,000 clones, roughly 85% occurring once; the ten biggest clones make up roughly 5.5%. Sequenced: blood. The receptors were sampled from a man aged 35-49 years in good health. Both conserved end residues are trimmed from each CDR3. A D gene is named only where the DNA matches it firmly. Clone size appears in some rows only: once, few, many, or a class for an expanded clone.

abundance	v_gene	d_gene	j_gene	CDR3aa
-	TRBV6-5	-	TRBJ1-2	ASSYGFGYGYT
-	TRBV10-3	-	TRBJ1-2	AIDSALGYGYT
-	TRBV4-3	-	TRBJ2-1	ASSQDWQRNEQF
-	TRBV5-4	TRBD2	TRBJ2-1	ASRYLAGNVNEQF
-	TRBV11-3	TRBD1	TRBJ2-5	ASSGDRGGTETQY
-	TRBV6-2/TRBV6-3	-	TRBJ1-2	ASSYGGAGGNRDGYT
-	TRBV2	TRBD2	TRBJ2-2	ASEGGSGRPFTGELF
-	TRBV10-3	TRBD2	TRBJ2-7	AISQGGLAGGPEQY
-	TRBV2	-	TRBJ2-7	ASSGAGSYEQY
-	TRBV7-2	TRBD1	TRBJ1-2	ASSLTGVRGYT
few	TRBV7-9	-	TRBJ1-2	ASSFQATESGYT
-	TRBV7-9	-	TRBJ2-1	ASTLSESSYNEQF
-	TRBV28	TRBD2	TRBJ2-1	ASSSSSGRDYNEQF
-	TRBV29-1	-	TRBJ1-3	SVESAQGHSGNTIY
-	TRBV10-3	-	TRBJ1-2	AISITRAGLNYGYT
-	TRBV15	TRBD2	TRBJ2-7	ATSRDSGSAYEQY
-	TRBV11-2	-	TRBJ1-6	ASRFNVDSPLH
-	TRBV28	-	TRBJ2-3	ASSLSPGRTDTQY
-	TRBV3-1/TRBV3-2	-	TRBJ2-5	ASSQDGIGLKETQY
-	TRBV18	TRBD1	TRBJ1-5	ASSRGGGTEPQH
-	TRBV11-3	-	TRBJ2-3	ASSLQGPDTQY
-	TRBV5-1	TRBD2	TRBJ2-2	ASSELSSGSGTGELF
-	TRBV6-1	TRBD1	TRBJ2-3	ASSDGTGGTDTQY
-	TRBV28	-	TRBJ1-2	ASSRASNYGYT
-	TRBV11-3	-	TRBJ2-7	ASSLRGGSGYEQY
-	TRBV5-1	-	TRBJ2-2	ASSLHWGAGELF
-	TRBV7-2	-	TRBJ1-1	ASSLGGIAEAF
-	TRBV30	-	TRBJ1-1	AWSVRSPDEAF
-	TRBV13	-	TRBJ1-3	ASSLGSARGGNTIY
-	TRBV3-1/TRBV3-2	-	TRBJ2-5	ASSQETETQY
-	TRBV7-6	-	TRBJ2-6	ASSPTLSGANVLT
once	TRBV30	-	TRBJ1-5	AWSVSMFNQPQH
-	TRBV19	-	TRBJ1-2	ASSIDSGRVYGYT
-	TRBV5-4	-	TRBJ1-6	ASSLEQAYSPLH
-	TRBV28	TRBD2	TRBJ2-7	ASSYTSEPPEQY
-	TRBV5-4	TRBD1	TRBJ2-1	ASSPGQGYNEQF
-	TRBV19	-	TRBJ1-1	ASRTQGSANTEAF
-	TRBV30	TRBD2	TRBJ2-2	AWSRTGGYTGELF
-	TRBV7-9	TRBD2	TRBJ2-7	ASSLGAAGEYEQY
-	TRBV7-2	TRBD2	TRBJ2-7	ASSSRTSGIYEQY
-	TRBV19	-	TRBJ2-1	ASSTKKIPGLPPYNEQF
-	TRBV6-5	-	TRBJ2-7	ASSNAGWRYEQY
once	TRBV13	TRBD1	TRBJ1-1	ASSSNPLGTENTEAF
-	TRBV2	-	TRBJ1-1	ASSEAGGNTEAF
once	TRBV29-1	-	TRBJ1-2	SVPNEFNGYT
-	TRBV7-8	-	TRBJ1-1	ASSPRGSGTEAF
-	TRBV7-2	-	TRBJ1-3	ASSSRPVGSGNTIY
few	TRBV28	-	TRBJ1-1	ASSPGGVRGTEAF
-	TRBV30	-	TRBJ1-1	AWSLGGSINTEAF
few	TRBV5-5	-	TRBJ2-2	ASSLSRTGWVTGELF
-	TRBV6-6	-	TRBJ2-7	ASTQGGAGYEQY
-	TRBV5-4	-	TRBJ1-2	ASSLARNYGYT
-	TRBV28	-	TRBJ2-7	ASSLGPRPGSYEQY
-	TRBV7-8	-	TRBJ2-1	ASSGGRSSYNEQF
-	TRBV24-1	-	TRBJ2-5	ATSDLGQGGKGETQY
-	TRBV24-1	-	TRBJ2-3	ATSGSTRWEESTDTQY
-	TRBV12-2	-	TRBJ1-5	AYSPRLPGRGRTNQPQH